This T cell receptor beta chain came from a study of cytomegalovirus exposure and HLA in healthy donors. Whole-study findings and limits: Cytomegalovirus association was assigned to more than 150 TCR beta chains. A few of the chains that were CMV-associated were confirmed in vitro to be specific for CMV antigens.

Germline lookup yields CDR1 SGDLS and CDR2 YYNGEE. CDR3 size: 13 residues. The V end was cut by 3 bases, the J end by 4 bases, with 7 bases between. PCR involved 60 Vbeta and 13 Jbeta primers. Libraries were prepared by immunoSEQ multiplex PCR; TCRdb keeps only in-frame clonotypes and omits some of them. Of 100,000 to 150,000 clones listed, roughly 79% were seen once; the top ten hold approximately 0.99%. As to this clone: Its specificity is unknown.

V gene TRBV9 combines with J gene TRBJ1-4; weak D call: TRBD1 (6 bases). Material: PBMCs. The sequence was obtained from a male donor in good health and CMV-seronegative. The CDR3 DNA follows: TGTGCCAGCAGCGGGACAGTTAATGAAAAACTGTTTTTT. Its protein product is CASSGTVNEKLFF.